This T cell receptor (beta chain) is from a study of blood T cell repertoires in COVID-19. Study context: PBMCs, B-cell-depleted T cells, or T cells were the source of the cDNA or gDNA that made up the material.

Profiling relied on immunoSEQ multiplex PCR, and the TCRdb table lists in-frame clones only, not all of them. The sample comprises about 200,000 clones, around 89% of which are singletons, and around 8.4% rests with the top ten. Donors of Cohort 3 who recovered were those that had two negative PCRs, clearance, or symptom resolution. Sequenced sample: PBMCs or T cells enriched from blood (not recorded which). This TCR was recovered from a woman under 30 who had recovered from COVID-19.

CDR3 sequence: CSVTDRDKNIQYF. In nucleotides, the CDR3 is TGCAGCGTTACCGACAGGGACAAAAACATTCAGTACTTC. The chain joins TRBV29-1 to TRBJ2-4, with TRBD1 matching 7 bases. Trimming removed 5 bases from V and 3 bases from J; junction bases left unmatched: 4. CDR3 length equals 13 residues. Germline V lookup: CDR1 SQVTM, CDR2 ANQGSEA.